Shown below are 13 T cell receptor beta chains from a single sample sequenced in a study of T cells after yellow fever vaccination. Each CDR3 protein gets one entry after TCRdb re-called the 5' RACE reads with MiXCR. The sample has roughly 74,000 distinct CDR3 sequences; roughly 7.4% are singletons. This specimen was CD8+ T cells sorted from PBMCs, taken less than 6 days after the first yellow fever vaccination. The receptors originated from a man younger than 35 who received the YFV17D yellow fever vaccine.

This clonotype was seen ten or more times. This sequence joins TRBV6-2 or TRBV6-3 and TRBJ2-1; no reliable D call. Germline CDR1 is MNHEY and CDR2 is SVGEGT. The V gene lost 2 bases and the J gene lost 1 base, with 12 bases spanning the gap. This CDR3 contains 16 residues. The CDR3: CASSYRMDKSYNEQFF. CDR3 DNA sequence: TGTGCCAGCAGTTACCGGATGGATAAGTCCTACAATGAGCAGTTCTTC.

This clonotype has only a few counts. The gene calls are TRBV30 and TRBJ2-7; 9 positions match TRBD1. The CDR3 has 13 amino acids. V gave up 1 base and J gave up 7 bases; unmatched junction bases: 5. Germline V CDR1 and CDR2: GTSNPN, SVGIG (reference sequence). CDR3 nucleotide sequence: TGTGCCTGGAGTGCCGGGACAGGGAGAGAGCAGTACTTC. Amino acids: CAWSAGTGREQYF. The whole variable domain, filled in from reference TRBV30 and TRBJ2-7, reads SQTIHQWPATLVQPVGSPLSLECTVEGTSNPNLYWYRQAAGRGLQLLFYSVGIGQISSEVPQNLSASRPQDRQFILSSKKLLLSDSGFYLCAWSAGTGREQYFGPGTRLTVT.

This clonotype was counted ten times or more. The chain combines TRBV4-1 with TRBJ1-5; no firm D call. The CDR3 is 14 amino acids. Germline CDR1 and CDR2: MGHRA and YSYEKL. V was cut by 1 base and J by 0 bases, with 4 bases left in between. In DNA, the CDR3 is TGCGCCAGCAGCCAAGGGGATAGCAATCAGCCCCAGCATTTT. Translating it yields CASSQGDSNQPQHF.

This clonotype was seen repeatedly, ten times or more. The CDR3 nucleotides read TGTGCCAGCAGCCCTACACAGGGGGCTGGGGTTGAGCAGTTCTTC. Its translation: CASSPTQGAGVEQFF. This chain links TRBV7-8 with TRBJ2-1; TRBD1 agrees at 9 bases. V lost 5 bases and J lost 9; bases outside the gene matches: 11. The CDR3 has 15 amino acids. Germline CDR1 SGHVS, CDR2 FQNEAQ.

This clonotype was seen a handful of times. The DNA of the CDR3 is TGCAGCGTTGTTCAGGGGGGGACTGAAGCTTTCTTT. Amino acids: CSVVQGGTEAFF. The genes are TRBV29-1 and TRBJ1-1; 7 bases agree with TRBD1. Germline-derived CDR1 and CDR2 are SQVTM and ANQGSEA. V was pared by 4 bases and J by 5 bases, with 4 bases of the junction left unmatched. The CDR3 spans 12 residues. Variable domain in full (rest from reference TRBV29-1 and TRBJ1-1): SAVISQKPSRDICQRGTSLTIQCQVDSQVTMMFWYRQQPGQSLTLIATANQGSEATYESGFVIDKFPISRPNLTFSTLTVSNMSPEDSSIYLCSVVQGGTEAFFGQGTRLTVV.

The rearrangement links TRBV5-1 to TRBJ2-7; TRBD1 matches at 8 bases. CDR1 and CDR2 (germline): SGHRS, YFSETQ. The V and J ends lost 2 bases and 1 base, in that order; junction bases with no gene match: 5. The length of the CDR3 is 15 residues. The CDR3 loop reads CASSLSQGVSYEQYF. Written as DNA, the CDR3 is TGCGCCAGCAGCTTATCACAGGGGGTATCCTACGAGCAGTACTTC.

This clonotype was counted at least ten times. This chain links TRBV12-3 or TRBV12-4 with TRBJ2-3, with D possibly matching TRBD1 (6 bases). The ends were cut back, 4 bases at V and 2 bases at J, with 16 bases in the middle. This CDR3 has 16 residues. CDR3 amino acids: CASSSGAGSFTDTQYF. Here the CDR3 DNA reads TGTGCCAGCAGTTCAGGGGCCGGTTCCTTCACAGATACGCAGTATTTT.

DNA of the CDR3: TGTGCCAGCAGCTTTAAGCCCGGGACGGATATCTCCTACGAGCAGTACTTC. As protein: CASSFKPGTDISYEQYF. This chain connects TRBV5-6 to TRBJ2-7, with D possibly called TRBD1 or TRBD2 (5 bases each). This CDR3 has 17 amino acids. Trimming pared 2 bases from V and 0 bases from J, leaving 18 bases between. The germline CDR1 and CDR2 sequences are SGHDT and YYEEEE.

This clonotype occurred a few times. The gene calls are TRBV6-5 and TRBJ1-1; D is ambiguous. This CDR3 is 14 amino acids long. Germline CDR1 and CDR2: MNHEY and SVGAGI. The germline V and J ends were trimmed by 2 bases and 6 bases, with 13 bases remaining between them. The CDR3 nucleotides read TGTGCCAGCAGTTACCCGGATCCCAACGCTGAAGCTTTCTTT. Translation gives CASSYPDPNAEAFF.

V is TRBV4-3 and J is TRBJ2-5, with 11 bases that match TRBD2. Germline CDR1 reads LGHNA; CDR2 reads YSLEER. This CDR3 has 17 amino acids. The V gene end was trimmed by 0 bases and the J gene end by 1 base; junction bases not matched to a gene: 4. The CDR3 region is CASSQDRLAGGQETQYF. DNA for the CDR3: TGCGCCAGCAGCCAAGATAGGCTAGCGGGGGGCCAAGAGACCCAGTACTTC.

The sample holds many counts of this clonotype. The chain recombines TRBV9 with TRBJ2-1; TRBD2 matches 15 bases. The CDR3 contains 15 residues. Germline V gene sequence: CDR1 SGDLS, CDR2 YYNGEE. V trimming: 3 bases; J trimming: 6 bases; junction bases outside the gene matches: 1. CDR3 in amino acids: CASSEGLAGGNEQFF. CDR3 in DNA: TGTGCCAGCAGCGAGGGACTAGCGGGGGGCAATGAGCAGTTCTTC.

The rearrangement joins TRBV7-2 to TRBJ1-5, with TRBD1 as a possible D gene (6 bases). Germline V CDR1 and CDR2: SGHTA, FQGNSA. V was trimmed by 4 bases and J by 7 bases, leaving 14 bases between them. The CDR3 runs to 14 residues. The CDR3 sequence is CASSSGTRGQPQHF. For the CDR3, the DNA is TGTGCCAGCAGCTCTGGTACCAGGGGACAGCCCCAGCATTTT.

This chain links TRBV7-9 with TRBJ2-7; D call uncertain. The V gene lost 11 bases and the J gene lost 3 bases, with 17 bases spanning the gap. Germline CDR1 reads SEHNR; CDR2 reads FQNEAQ (reference sequence). This CDR3 comprises 13 residues. CDR3 protein: CAVIRPTFYEQYF. The CDR3 DNA is TGTGCCGTAATACGGCCTACATTCTACGAGCAGTACTTC.